This T cell receptor beta chain was identified during a study of response to subunit inactivated influenza vaccine. Points from the study as a whole: After each seasonal influenza vaccination, few new T cells are recruited, the authors suggested.

V lost 6 bases to trimming and J lost 1 base, with 13 bases between them. Germline CDR1 and CDR2: MNHEY and SMNVEV (reference sequence). This CDR3 is 14 amino acids long. TCRdb passed the RT-PCR reads through MiXCR, listing each CDR3 protein once. The table shows 560,000 or so distinct CDR3 sequences, with less than 10% occurring only once. This clonotype was counted at least ten times. Its antigen is unknown. Specimen: PBMCs from blood, collected around 25 months after vaccination. The TCR was taken from a man aged 50 to 75 who received an inactivated influenza vaccine. This chain links TRBV27 with TRBJ2-7, with D hard to call. The CDR3 region has the DNA TGTGCCAGCAGCCCACCGCCCTTTTCCTACGAGCAGTACTTC. Translated: CASSPPPFSYEQYF.